This T cell receptor beta chain was identified during a study of T cell repertoires in cytomegalovirus infection (dated by TCRdb to about 2019). Regarding the study in general: Peptide stimulations targeted recently identified HLA-C-restricted CMV epitopes, whose presentation resists viral immunomodulation, together with well-studied HLA-B-restricted epitopes. The HLA type of each donor mattered for the analysis, because public TCR beta signatures pointed to carriage of CMV infection along with the matching HLA type.

The study at large found these results: The ex vivo response was dominated by HLA-C-restricted CMV-specific TCR beta clonotypes, which also provided the single most frequent clonotype in two of eight donors. In both this cohort and an independent cohort of more than 350 donors, the cumulative frequency of public TCR beta family members distinguished carriers of CMV infection plus the relevant HLA type.

The reads were generated on an Illumina HiSeq 1500. TCRdb reprocessing: public reads trimmed at Q25 with fastp, clones called with MiXCR, in-frame beta chains kept. Merged by CDR3 protein, the rows form single entries marked with the most common genes and DNA. For this sample the table gives roughly 860,000 distinct CDR3 sequences, of which around a third were detected only once. The leading ten clones occupy around 12% of the sample. What the treatment or condition label conveys for this sample: in vitro stimulation with specific CMV peptide epitopes to enrich CMV-specific T cells. Worth noting for this clonotype: Its antigen remains unidentified. Base qualities were left out, and no much larger clone turns up one base away.

Counted from cysteine to phenylalanine, this CDR3 has 15 amino acids. The CDR3 DNA has 45 bases and is translated from base 1. CDR1 and CDR2, looked up from the germline V gene, are MNHEY and SVGEGT. V gives up 4 bases and J gives up 4 bases, and the segment between their germline ends measures 13 bases. The material was cultured CD8+ T cells from PBMCs, obtained from culture after CMV antigen stimulation. Recombination linked TRBV6-2 or TRBV6-3 to TRBJ2-2, with a weak D call of TRBD2 (6 bases match). The receptor was isolated from a human donor in good health (CMV status not recorded). Some clones in this sample may be carry-over from other donors' samples. For the CDR3, the sequence is CASSFRVSGTGELFF. The nucleotides read TGTGCCAGCAGTTTTCGGGTTAGCGGCACCGGGGAGCTGTTTTTT.